This T cell receptor beta chain was captured by sequencing in a study of blood T cells in healthy people across ages. For the second PCR, which ran for roughly 7 to 11 cycles, a sample-barcoded 5' primer and a J-beta primer mix were used. A tag from a template-switch adaptor with 12 random nucleotides marked each cDNA molecule. TCRdb called the 5' RACE reads again in MiXCR, with one record for every CDR3 protein. The table has around 1,500,000 distinct CDR3 sequences, roughly 30% seen once. Study-level points and caveats: Older age went with lower TCR beta diversity per million T cells, in a roughly linear way.

This clonotype came up a few times. Its antigen remains unknown. An end of the junction does not agree with germline; a read error may underlie this. The CDR3 has 16 residues. CDR1 and CDR2 (germline): SGHRS, YFSETQ. J is TRBJ2-3 and V is TRBV5-1, with TRBD1 identical over 8 bases. The receptor was derived from a woman in her twenties or thirties in good health. The sample consisted of blood. The CDR3 reads CASSLLQGAGTDAQYF. The DNA of the CDR3 is TGCGCCAGCAGCTTACTTCAGGGGGCTGGCACAGATGCGCAGTATTTT.